This note documents a single T cell receptor (beta chain) sequence. The CDR3 has 16 amino acids. Germline V gene lookup returns CDR1 SGHRS and CDR2 YFSETQ. J was trimmed by 4 bases and V by 1 base; bases with no gene match: 8. The entry originates in a study of blood T cell repertoires in COVID-19. The protocol was immunoSEQ multiplex PCR, while the TCRdb copy is restricted to in-frame clones and leaves out a portion. The table lists 200,000 to 250,000 clones, more than 75% of them singletons. The receptor's source is an elderly woman with COVID-19, enrolled during active disease. The V gene is TRBV5-1, the J gene TRBJ2-7; 10 bases are shared with TRBD2. The specimen sequenced was peripheral blood. CDR3 DNA: TGCGCCAGCAGCTTGAGTGCTAGCGGGAGTCCTTACGAGCAGTACTTC. It codes for CASSLSASGSPYEQYF.